This section outlines one T cell receptor (beta chain) sequence together with its context. Its specificity is not known. Profiled with immunoSEQ multiplex PCR; TCRdb holds only in-frame clones, not every one. The sample records around 76,000 clones, about 90% being singletons. The entry originates in a study of OX40 agonist ivuxolimab in advanced cancers. Study-level background: Those enrolled were about 82% male, with a mean age of around 55 years and ages from 23 to 79. Of the participants, approximately 40% had some prior anti-PD-1, anti-PD-L1 or anti-CTLA-4 therapy, which was allowed.

Study results and limitations: Clones of CD4+ and CD8+ blood T cells grew by week 6 at doses of 0.1 to 3.0 mg/kg. Certain nonresponders additionally had low normalized T-cell clonal expansion.

The source was CD4+ or CD8+ T cells sorted from blood, collected in a trial of the OX40 agonist ivuxolimab. The TCR comes from an adult with an advanced solid tumor such as melanoma, head and neck, liver or kidney cancer.

CDR3 sequence reads: CASSLEGTGAQPQHF. CDR3 nucleotide sequence: TGTGCCAGCAGCTTAGAGGGGACAGGGGCTCAGCCCCAGCATTTT. The chain has TRBV7-2 and TRBJ1-5; 10 bases fit TRBD1. This CDR3 is built from 15 residues. The germline CDR1 and CDR2 sequences are SGHTA and FQGNSA. The V gene end was trimmed by 1 base and the J gene end by 6 bases; junction bases not matched to a gene: 3.